This passage covers 5 T cell receptor beta chains from one sample sequenced in a study of Ad26.COV2.S vaccination and SARS-CoV-2 variants. Using immunoSEQ multiplex PCR, the repertoire was profiled, and TCRdb retains in-frame clones only, with some absent. The sample yields 400,000 to 450,000 clones, around 90% seen once. The treatment was: around 19 received Ad26.COV2.S at low or high dose, single or two shots; several received placebo; per-sample allocation not given. All samples were drawn on day 63, counting from the first vaccine or placebo injection. Sequenced here: peripheral blood, sampled in a trial of Ad26.COV2.S vaccine versus placebo. These receptors originate from a person between 18 and 65 years old who received the Ad26.COV2.S COVID-19 vaccine or a placebo.

This sequence joins TRBV19 and TRBJ1-2, with 7 bases identical to TRBD1. Germline assignment: CDR1 LNHDA and CDR2 SQIVND (reference sequence). The ends lost 8 bases at V and 4 bases at J; junction bases unmatched: 4. This CDR3 has 12 amino acids. CDR3 region: CASAQGIYGYTF. CDR3 nucleotide sequence: TGTGCCAGTGCACAGGGGATCTATGGCTACACCTTC.

The rearrangement links TRBV4-3 to TRBJ2-7, with a weak D call TRBD2 (5 bases). The germline gives CDR1 LGHNA, CDR2 YSLEER. This CDR3 has 15 amino acids. Trimming took 4 bases from V and 7 from J, leaving 20 bases between them. The CDR3, as DNA: TGCGCCAGCAGCCCCGAAATAGGGAGTTCGCTAGAGCAGTACTTC. Protein sequence: CASSPEIGSSLEQYF.

The V call is TRBV3-1 (or the pseudogene TRBV3-2), the J call TRBJ1-2, with 9 bases that match TRBD1. Germline-derived CDR1 and CDR2 are LGHDT and YNNKEL (reference sequence). The junction had 4 bases not matched to a gene; V was cut back by 3 bases and J by 5 bases. This CDR3 contains 14 residues. CDR3: CASSQDRGWYGYTF. For the CDR3, the DNA is TGTGCCAGCAGCCAGGACAGGGGTTGGTATGGCTACACCTTC.

The chain links TRBV7-9 to TRBJ2-7, with 7 positions matching TRBD2. The CDR3 has 15 residues. Trimming at V came to 1 base and at J to 2 bases, leaving 5 bases not matched to a gene. The germline V gene has CDR1 SEHNR and CDR2 FQNEAQ (reference sequence). Here the CDR3 DNA reads TGTGCCAGCAGCTTAGGGTCGGGACTAACCTACGAGCAGTACTTC. Its translation: CASSLGSGLTYEQYF.

The chain employs TRBV11-2 and TRBJ2-5, with 12 bases identical to TRBD2. The CDR3 runs to 18 residues. Trimming took 5 bases from V and 2 from J; bases not matched to a gene: 12. Germline V gene data show CDR1 as SGHAT and CDR2 as FQNNGV. The CDR3 here is CASSEGLAGFQGQETQYF. CDR3 nucleotides: TGTGCCAGCAGCGAGGGACTAGCGGGTTTTCAAGGGCAAGAGACCCAGTACTTC.